This T cell receptor beta chain came from a study of type 1 and type 2 diabetes patients. About the study: Samples came from type 1 diabetic, type 2 diabetic or nondiabetic people, recruited in China.

Only a few counts were recorded for this clonotype. The antigen is undetermined. The CDR3 spans 14 residues. The V end was cut by 5 bases, the J end by 1 base, with 14 bases between. CDR1 is DFQATT and CDR2 is SNEGSKA in the germline V gene (reference sequence). Genomic DNA was the PCR template. Amplification of the beta chain CDR3 used 30 forward and 13 reverse multiplex primers. From the multiplex PCR reads, TCRdb called clonotypes with MiXCR, one entry per CDR3 protein. The sample yields 250,000 to 300,000 distinct CDR3 sequences, roughly 48% seen once. General study points: Type 2 diabetes repertoires were more diverse than type 1 diabetes repertoires. Type 2 diabetes and control V and J usage correlated highly, around 0.97. Type 2 diabetes patients had few highly-expanded CD4+ clones, median one.

The source of this sequence is a man aged 18 to 29 with type 2 diabetes. V gene TRBV20-1 combines with J gene TRBJ1-1; a possible D gene is TRBD1 (5 bases). The specimen sequenced was peripheral blood mononuclear cells (PBMCs). The CDR3 protein is CSADPGLTNTEAFF. The CDR3 region has the DNA TGCAGTGCTGATCCGGGACTGACGAACACTGAAGCTTTCTTT.